Below, 26 T cell receptor beta chains from the same sample are listed, as sequenced in a study of blood T cell repertoires in COVID-19. Assay: immunoSEQ multiplex PCR; the TCRdb copy retains only in-frame clones and omits some. The profile shows hundreds of thousands of clones, 75% to 85% of them singletons. The sample consisted of peripheral blood. These TCRs come from a middle-aged man with active or convalescent COVID-19.

The chain joins TRBV5-1 to TRBJ2-4; 8 nucleotides line up with TRBD1. The CDR3 runs 13 residues. After removal of 4 bases from V and 14 bases from J, the junction contained 11 bases not matched to a gene. Germline V lookup: CDR1 SGHRS, CDR2 YFSETQ. The CDR3 loop reads CASSAGQEVPKYF. CDR3 in DNA: TGCGCCAGCAGCGCGGGACAGGAAGTCCCGAAGTACTTC.

The chain recombines TRBV24-1 with TRBJ2-6; 7 bases map to TRBD2. Looked up from germline, CDR1 is KGHDR and CDR2 is SFDVKD. CDR3 length: 18 residues. The ends lost 8 bases at V and 0 bases at J; junction bases unmatched: 12. Written as DNA, the CDR3 is TGTGCCACCAACCTGGCTGGGGGGGTCCCCTCTGGGGCCAACGTCCTGACTTTC. As protein: CATNLAGGVPSGANVLTF.

This chain joins TRBV6-6 and TRBJ2-1; D may be TRBD2 (7 bases). The CDR3 has 16 residues. Germline V gives CDR1 MNHNY, CDR2 SVGAGI (reference sequence). The ends were cut back, 5 bases at V and 12 bases at J, with 26 bases in the middle. Written as DNA, the CDR3 is TGTGCCAGCAGTCCGGGGGGCAGCGGTTACCGTGGCGGGCAGTTCTTC. Protein product: CASSPGGSGYRGGQFF.

The chain uses TRBV30 and TRBJ2-1; no clear D. V lost 5 bases, J lost 10 bases, and 18 bases lay in between. The CDR3 runs 13 residues. Germline values: CDR1 GTSNPN, CDR2 SVGIG (reference sequence). CDR3 residues: CAWATETPREQFF. CDR3 in DNA: TGTGCCTGGGCAACAGAGACGCCAAGGGAGCAGTTCTTC.

The rearrangement links TRBV30 to TRBJ2-2; 7 bases fit TRBD1. The V gene's germline CDR1 is GTSNPN and CDR2 SVGIG (reference sequence). This CDR3 region has 14 residues. J was trimmed by 6 bases and V by 3 bases; bases with no gene match: 7. The CDR3 sequence: CAWSVTGAPGELFF. The CDR3 region has the DNA TGTGCCTGGAGCGTAACAGGGGCTCCCGGGGAGCTGTTTTTT. The full variable domain, its missing parts supplied by reference TRBV30 and TRBJ2-2, is SQTIHQWPATLVQPVGSPLSLECTVEGTSNPNLYWYRQAAGRGLQLLFYSVGIGQISSEVPQNLSASRPQDRQFILSSKKLLLSDSGFYLCAWSVTGAPGELFFGEGSRLTVL.

By sample share, this clone is medium-sized. This chain joins TRBV6-2 or TRBV6-3 and TRBJ1-5; 7 bases are shared with TRBD1. Trimming at V came to 3 bases and at J to 3 bases, leaving 8 bases not matched to a gene. Per germline, CDR1 MNHEY and CDR2 SVGEGT. The CDR3 runs to 16 residues. CDR3 sequence: CASSYPGTDDNQPQHF. Written as DNA, the CDR3 is TGTGCCAGCAGTTATCCCGGGACAGACGACAATCAGCCCCAGCATTTT.

The gene calls are TRBV24-1 and TRBJ2-1, with 7 positions matching TRBD1. Trimming cost V 2 bases and J 4 bases; bases outside gene matches: 1. CDR1 KGHDR and CDR2 SFDVKD come from the germline V gene. The CDR3 loop spans 14 amino acids. The CDR3 loop reads CATSDSGQYNEQFF. The DNA for the CDR3 is TGTGCCACCAGTGATTCGGGACAGTACAATGAGCAGTTCTTC.

The J gene is TRBJ2-7, the V gene TRBV6-5; the D gene is possibly TRBD2 (6 bases). CDR1 MNHEY and CDR2 SVGAGI come from the germline V gene. CDR3 size: 15 residues. V shed 0 bases and J shed 3 bases, with 12 bases lying between them. The CDR3 coding sequence is TGTGCCAGCAGTTACTCGGCTAGCGAAGACTACGAGCAGTACTTC. Translation gives CASSYSASEDYEQYF.

The chain links TRBV28 to TRBJ1-2; 7 nucleotides match TRBD1. The CDR3 runs to 17 residues. The ends lost 2 bases at V and 5 bases at J; junction bases unmatched: 14. The germline V gene encodes CDR1 MDHEN and CDR2 SYDVKM. The CDR3 coding sequence is TGTGCCAGCAGTTTACGATCTATTAGGGGGACAGATTATGGCTACACCTTC. Protein product: CASSLRSIRGTDYGYTF.

This chain connects TRBV7-8 to TRBJ2-7, with 14 positions matching TRBD2. Germline V gene data show CDR1 as SGHVS and CDR2 as FQNEAQ. The V segment lost 5 bases and the J segment 3 bases; nucleotides outside the gene matches: 9. This CDR3 contains 17 residues. CDR3 nucleotides: TGTGCCAGCAGCCCTGGGACTAGCGGGAGAGCAGGCTACGAGCAGTACTTC. This sequence encodes CASSPGTSGRAGYEQYF. Variable domain in full (rest from reference TRBV7-8 and TRBJ2-7): GAGVSQSPRYKVAKRGQDVALRCDPISGHVSLFWYQQALGQGPEFLTYFQNEAQLDKSGLPSDRFFAERPEGSVSTLKIQRTQQEDSAVYLCASSPGTSGRAGYEQYFGPGTRLTVT.

The rearrangement links TRBV28 to TRBJ2-3, with D possibly being TRBD2 (6 bases). In germline, CDR1 is MDHEN, CDR2 SYDVKM. Trimming took 4 bases from V and 0 from J, leaving 14 bases between them. The CDR3 totals 16 residues. The CDR3 nucleotides are TGTGCCAGCAGTTCGGTGGTGGCGGGGAGCACAGATACGCAGTATTTT. Translating it yields CASSSVVAGSTDTQYF.

This clone was detected only a few times. The chain recombines TRBV18 with TRBJ1-6, with D uncertain. The CDR3 consists of 13 residues. V lost 3 bases, J lost 3 bases, and 3 bases lay in between. The germline gives CDR1 KGHSH, CDR2 LQKENI. DNA of the CDR3: TGTGCCAGCTCACCCAACTATAATTCACCCCTCCACTTT. Its protein product is CASSPNYNSPLHF.

This clone is a singleton in its sample. The J gene is TRBJ1-1, the V gene TRBV7-2; D is unclear. This CDR3 comprises 14 residues. With 0 bases removed from V and 4 bases from J, the gap between germline ends came to 9 bases. From germline, CDR1 is SGHTA and CDR2 FQGNSA. Here the CDR3 DNA reads TGTGCCAGCAGCTTAGCTTCTAAAATCACTGAAGCTTTCTTT. This translates into CASSLASKITEAFF.

The V and J genes are TRBV4-1 and TRBJ2-2; tentative D call: TRBD1 (6 bases). Deletions cut 0 bases from V and 6 bases from J, with 14 bases between. From germline, CDR1 is MGHRA and CDR2 YSYEKL. CDR3 length: 16 residues. CDR3 coding DNA: TGCGCCAGCAGCCAAGAAGGGGTAAAGGGGGCCGGGGAGCTGTTTTTT. Translated, it gives CASSQEGVKGAGELFF.

A remark on this clone: Additional DNA sequences in this sample encode the identical CDR3. The chain combines TRBV3-1 (or the pseudogene TRBV3-2) with TRBJ1-1; no reliable D call. Germline V gene sequence: CDR1 LGHDT, CDR2 YNNKEL (reference sequence). The CDR3 loop spans 14 amino acids. The V and J ends lost 1 base and 1 base respectively, with 7 bases between them. The CDR3 sequence: CASSQVSGNTEAFF. The CDR3 nucleotides are TGTGCCAGCAGCCAAGTCTCGGGGAACACTGAAGCTTTCTTT.

The sample holds one count of this clone. The J gene is TRBJ1-5, the V gene TRBV28, with TRBD1 identical over 7 bases. Germline CDR1 MDHEN, CDR2 SYDVKM. The CDR3 extends over 16 amino acids. Trimming took 6 bases from V and 7 from J; bases not matched to a gene: 15. The CDR3 DNA reads TGTGCCAGCAGACCACCCCGTCAGGGGGTCGGGCAGCCCCAGCATTTT. It codes for CASRPPRQGVGQPQHF.

The rearrangement links TRBV29-1 to TRBJ2-1; TRBD2 aligns across 11 bases. J was trimmed by 8 bases and V by 3 bases; bases with no gene match: 6. Germline V lookup: CDR1 SQVTM, CDR2 ANQGSEA. The CDR3 is 14 amino acids. CDR3: CSVERLAGMYEQFF. The DNA for the CDR3 is TGCAGCGTTGAGCGACTAGCGGGAATGTATGAGCAGTTCTTC.

As to this clone: A far larger clone differs by one base, so this is likely a read error. J is TRBJ2-2 and V is TRBV7-9; TRBD1 matches at 8 bases. This CDR3 has 14 amino acids. V lost 4 bases and J lost 4; bases outside the gene matches: 2. Germline V CDR1 and CDR2: SEHNR, FQNEAQ (reference sequence). The CDR3 bases are TGTGCCAGCAGCTGGGGACAGGCCACCGGGGAGCTGTTTTTT. Protein product: CASSWGQATGELFF.

The rearrangement joins TRBV18 to TRBJ2-3; 9 bases fit TRBD2. CDR1 and CDR2 from the germline V gene are KGHSH and LQKENI. The CDR3 is 15 residues long. The junction had 11 bases not matched to a gene; V was cut back by 2 bases and J by 11 bases. CDR3 amino acids: CASSPVQAGGVGQYF. The DNA of the CDR3 is TGTGCCAGCTCACCAGTACAAGCGGGAGGTGTGGGGCAGTATTTT.

The J gene is TRBJ2-1, the V gene TRBV5-5; a weak D match, TRBD2 (6 bases). The ends were cut back, 6 bases at V and 7 bases at J, with 23 bases in the middle. The germline gives CDR1 SGHKS, CDR2 YYEKEE (reference sequence). The CDR3 has 16 residues. This CDR3 reads CASNPYHGSLGNEQFF. The CDR3 DNA follows: TGTGCCAGCAACCCTTATCACGGGAGTTTAGGGAATGAGCAGTTCTTC.

The rearrangement uses TRBV4-3 and TRBJ2-7, with TRBD2 matching 14 bases. In germline, CDR1 is LGHNA, CDR2 YSLEER. Trimming removed 2 bases from V and 4 bases from J; junction bases left unmatched: 10. The CDR3 consists of 18 residues. Here the CDR3 DNA reads TGCGCCAGCAGCCAAAGGAGACTAGCGGGAGGGACCCCATACGAGCAGTACTTC. Translating it yields CASSQRRLAGGTPYEQYF.

V gene TRBV18 combines with J gene TRBJ2-7, with 7 bases fitting TRBD2. This CDR3 contains 15 residues. V shed 3 bases, J shed 2 bases, and the junction held 7 bases outside the gene matches. Germline lookup yields CDR1 KGHSH and CDR2 LQKENI. CDR3 bases: TGTGCCAGCTCACCCCCCCTGGCGGGGGCCTACGAGCAGTACTTC. Its translation: CASSPPLAGAYEQYF.

The chain recombines TRBV30 with TRBJ1-5; 8 bases are a match to TRBD1. Unmatched junction bases numbered 3, after V lost 0 bases and J lost 11 bases. CDR1 and CDR2 from the germline V gene are GTSNPN and SVGIG (reference sequence). This CDR3 has 12 residues. The CDR3 is CAWSVSQGAQHF. As DNA, the CDR3 is TGTGCCTGGAGTGTATCACAGGGGGCCCAGCATTTT. The variable domain in full, completed from reference TRBV30 and TRBJ1-5, reads SQTIHQWPATLVQPVGSPLSLECTVEGTSNPNLYWYRQAAGRGLQLLFYSVGIGQISSEVPQNLSASRPQDRQFILSSKKLLLSDSGFYLCAWSVSQGAQHFGDGTRLSIL.

The rearrangement links TRBV7-2 to TRBJ2-5, with D possibly matching TRBD1 (5 bases). This CDR3 spans 16 amino acids. The germline V gene encodes CDR1 SGHTA and CDR2 FQGNSA. Between the trimmed V and J ends, which lost 0 bases and 4 bases, there was a span of 15 bases. The CDR3 reads CASSLAHTGLGETQYF. The CDR3 bases are TGTGCCAGCAGCTTAGCGCATACAGGTTTAGGAGAGACCCAGTACTTC.

CDR3 loop: CARSRAVLNTEAFF. DNA for the CDR3: TGTGCCAGATCCAGGGCAGTCCTAAACACTGAAGCTTTCTTT. The rearrangement uses TRBV5-3 and TRBJ1-1; TRBD1 is a possible D gene (5 bases). TRBV5-3 is placed among ORFs of uncertain function. CDR3 length equals 14 residues. Trimming pared 7 bases from V and 2 bases from J, leaving 15 bases between.

This clone has only a few counts. The gene calls are TRBV7-3 and TRBJ1-1; D is unresolved. Germline CDR1 and CDR2: SGHTA and FQGTGA. Trimming stripped 5 bases from V and 8 bases from J, with 15 bases between. This CDR3 has 13 amino acids. The CDR3 DNA reads as TGTGCCAGCAGCCAAGGAACACCGAGGGAAGCTTTCTTT. Its protein is CASSQGTPREAFF.